This is a list of T cell receptor beta chains from one sample in a study of Ad26.COV2.S vaccination and SARS-CoV-2 variants. TCRdb's copy holds only in-frame clones and misses some; the assay was immunoSEQ multiplex PCR. The data show about 380,000 clones, 83% seen once. The sample consisted of peripheral blood, taken in a trial of Ad26.COV2.S vaccine versus placebo. The receptors shown here come from a person aged 18-60 years who received the Ad26.COV2.S COVID-19 vaccine or a placebo. The CDR3 runs from the conserved cysteine through the conserved F or W. A D gene is named only where the DNA matches it firmly. Not every row has a clone size; where given, it reads once, few, many or a size class.

TRBJ2-7 | TRBV5-1 | . | TRBD2 | CASSRTSGSYEQYF | TGCGCCAGCAGCCGGACTAGCGGATCCTACGAGCAGTACTTC
TRBJ2-3 | TRBV2 | . | . | CASSDDSLLRYF | TGTGCCAGCAGCGATGACAGCCTACTGCGGTATTTT
TRBJ1-2 | TRBV6-5 | . | . | CASSTGGYGYTF | TGTGCCAGCAGTACTGGGGGTTATGGCTACACCTTC
TRBJ1-1 | TRBV2 | . | TRBD1 | CASNRGNTEAFF | TGTGCCAGCAACAGGGGAAATACTGAAGCTTTCTTT
TRBJ2-1 | TRBV3-1/TRBV3-2 | . | TRBD1 | CASSRNTGGRMFF | TGTGCCAGCAGCCGTAATACAGGGGGCAGAATGTTCTTC
TRBJ1-1 | TRBV12-5 | . | TRBD1 | CASGRLNRGIKTEAFF | TGTGCTAGTGGACGCTTAAACAGGGGGATCAAGACTGAAGCTTTCTTT
TRBJ1-5 | TRBV6-5 | few | . | CASRKGWNQPQHF | TGTGCCAGCAGGAAGGGTTGGAATCAGCCCCAGCATTTT
TRBJ2-7 | TRBV3-1/TRBV3-2 | few | . | CASSRTLGMHEQYF | TGTGCCAGCAGCCGGACCCTAGGTATGCACGAGCAGTACTTC
TRBJ2-2 | TRBV9 | . | . | CASSVGGTGELFF | TGTGCCAGCAGCGTAGGAGGTACCGGGGAGCTGTTTTTT
TRBJ1-5 | TRBV15 | . | . | CATSRGERVTNQPQHF | TGTGCCACCAGCAGGGGGGAAAGGGTTACCAATCAGCCCCAGCATTTT
TRBJ1-5 | TRBV6-5 | . | . | CASETGGNQPQHF | TGTGCCAGCGAAACAGGTGGCAATCAGCCCCAGCATTTT
TRBJ2-4 | TRBV4-3 | . | . | CASGSTGLTKNIQYF | TGCGCCAGCGGGTCTACAGGATTGACCAAAAACATTCAGTACTTC
TRBJ2-2 | TRBV12-3/TRBV12-4 | . | . | CAGSQRTGELFF | TGTGCCGGATCTCAGCGCACCGGGGAGCTGTTTTTT
TRBJ2-5 | TRBV6-6 | . | TRBD1 | CASNPDRDQETQYF | TGTGCCAGCAACCCGGACAGGGATCAAGAGACCCAGTACTTC
TRBJ2-7 | TRBV11-3 | . | TRBD1 | CASSLGQGFEQYF | TGTGCCAGCAGCTTGGGACAGGGATTCGAGCAGTACTTC
TRBJ2-7 | TRBV5-1 | once | TRBD2 | CASSTGLAGVPFDEQYF | TGCGCCAGCAGCACGGGACTAGCGGGAGTACCGTTCGACGAGCAGTACTTC
TRBJ1-5 | TRBV7-9 | . | . | CASSLTETPQHF | TGTGCCAGCAGCTTAACGGAAACGCCCCAGCATTTT
TRBJ2-3 | TRBV18 | . | . | CASSPGKDTQYF | TGTGCCAGCTCACCCGGGAAAGATACGCAGTATTTT
TRBJ2-5 | TRBV6-1 | . | . | CASSERDWAETQYF | TGTGCCAGCAGTGAGCGGGACTGGGCGGAGACCCAGTACTTC
TRBJ1-1 | TRBV6-5 | . | . | CASGERESTEAFF | TGTGCCAGCGGGGAAAGGGAGAGCACTGAAGCTTTCTTT
TRBJ2-2 | TRBV29-1 | . | TRBD1 | CSVRDRANTGELFF | TGCAGCGTTCGCGACAGGGCGAACACCGGGGAGCTGTTTTTT
TRBJ2-3 | TRBV21-1 | . | . | CASSKGYTSTDTQYF | TGTGCCAGCAGCAAAGGGTATACTAGCACAGATACGCAGTATTTT
TRBJ2-3 | TRBV19 | . | . | CASSIDGFGTSTDTQYF | TGTGCCAGTAGTATCGACGGTTTTGGGACTAGCACAGATACGCAGTATTTT
TRBJ1-6 | TRBV5-1 | . | . | CASSLNKGNSPLHF | TGCGCCAGCAGCTTGAACAAGGGGAATTCACCCCTCCACTTT